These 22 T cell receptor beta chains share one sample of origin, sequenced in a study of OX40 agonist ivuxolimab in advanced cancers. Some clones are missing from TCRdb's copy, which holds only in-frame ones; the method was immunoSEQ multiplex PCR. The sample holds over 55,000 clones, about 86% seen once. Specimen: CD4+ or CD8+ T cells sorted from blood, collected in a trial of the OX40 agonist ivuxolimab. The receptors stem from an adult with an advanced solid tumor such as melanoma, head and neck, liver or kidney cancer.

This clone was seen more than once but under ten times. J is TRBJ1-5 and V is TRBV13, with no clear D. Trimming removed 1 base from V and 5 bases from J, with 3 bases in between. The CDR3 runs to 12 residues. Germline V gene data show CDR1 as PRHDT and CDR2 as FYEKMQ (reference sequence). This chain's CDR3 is CASSLDDQPQHF. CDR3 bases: TGTGCCAGCAGCTTAGACGATCAGCCCCAGCATTTT.

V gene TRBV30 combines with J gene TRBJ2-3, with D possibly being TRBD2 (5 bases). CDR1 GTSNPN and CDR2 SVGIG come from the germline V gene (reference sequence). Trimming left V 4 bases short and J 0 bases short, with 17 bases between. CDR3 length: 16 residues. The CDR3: CAWIKGGGPSTDTQYF. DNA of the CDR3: TGTGCCTGGATTAAAGGAGGCGGACCTAGCACAGATACGCAGTATTTT.

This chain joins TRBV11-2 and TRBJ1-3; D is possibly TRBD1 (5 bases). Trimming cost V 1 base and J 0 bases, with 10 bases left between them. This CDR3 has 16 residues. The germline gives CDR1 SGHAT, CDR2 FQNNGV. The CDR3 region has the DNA TGTGCCAGCAGCTTAGTGCGCAGGGACTCTGGAAACACCATATATTTT. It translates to CASSLVRRDSGNTIYF.

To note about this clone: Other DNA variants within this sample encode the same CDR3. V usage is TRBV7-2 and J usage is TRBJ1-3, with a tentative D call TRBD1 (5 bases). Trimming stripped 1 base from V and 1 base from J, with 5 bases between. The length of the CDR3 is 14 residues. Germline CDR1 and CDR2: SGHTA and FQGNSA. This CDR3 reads CASSLGGSGNTIYF. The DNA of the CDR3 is TGTGCCAGCAGCTTAGGGGGGTCTGGAAACACCATATATTTT.

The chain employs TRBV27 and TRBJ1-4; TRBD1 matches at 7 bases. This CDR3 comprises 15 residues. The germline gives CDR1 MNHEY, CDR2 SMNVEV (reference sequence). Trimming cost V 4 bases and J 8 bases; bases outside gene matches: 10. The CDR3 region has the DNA TGTGCCAGCAGTTCCCCAAGGACAGGAGGAGAAAAACTGTTTTTT. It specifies CASSSPRTGGEKLFF.

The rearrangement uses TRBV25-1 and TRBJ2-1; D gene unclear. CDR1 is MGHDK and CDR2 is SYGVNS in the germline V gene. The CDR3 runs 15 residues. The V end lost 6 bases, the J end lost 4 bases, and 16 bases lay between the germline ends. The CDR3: CASSPFPGDYNEQFF. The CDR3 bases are TGTGCCAGCAGCCCCTTTCCCGGCGATTACAATGAGCAGTTCTTC.

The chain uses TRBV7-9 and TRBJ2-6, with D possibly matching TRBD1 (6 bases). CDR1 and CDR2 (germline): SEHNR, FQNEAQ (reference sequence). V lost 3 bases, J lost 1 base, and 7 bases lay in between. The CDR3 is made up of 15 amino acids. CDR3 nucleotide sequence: TGTGCCAGCAGCTTCCAGGGGTCTGGGGCCAACGTCCTGACTTTC. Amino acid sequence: CASSFQGSGANVLTF.

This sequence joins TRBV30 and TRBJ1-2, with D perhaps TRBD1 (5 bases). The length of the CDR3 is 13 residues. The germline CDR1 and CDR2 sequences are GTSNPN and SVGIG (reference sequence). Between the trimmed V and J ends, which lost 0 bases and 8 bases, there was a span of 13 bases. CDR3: CAWSVNGARGYTF. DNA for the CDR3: TGTGCCTGGAGTGTTAACGGGGCCCGCGGCTACACCTTC. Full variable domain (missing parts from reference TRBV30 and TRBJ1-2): SQTIHQWPATLVQPVGSPLSLECTVEGTSNPNLYWYRQAAGRGLQLLFYSVGIGQISSEVPQNLSASRPQDRQFILSSKKLLLSDSGFYLCAWSVNGARGYTFGSGTRLTVV.

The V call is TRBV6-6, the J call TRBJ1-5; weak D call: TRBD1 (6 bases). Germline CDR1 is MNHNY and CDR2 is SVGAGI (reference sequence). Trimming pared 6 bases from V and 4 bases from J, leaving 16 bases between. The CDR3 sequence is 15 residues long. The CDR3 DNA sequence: TGTGCCAGCAGCTCCGGGACATCCCCTAATCAGCCCCAGCATTTT. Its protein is CASSSGTSPNQPQHF.

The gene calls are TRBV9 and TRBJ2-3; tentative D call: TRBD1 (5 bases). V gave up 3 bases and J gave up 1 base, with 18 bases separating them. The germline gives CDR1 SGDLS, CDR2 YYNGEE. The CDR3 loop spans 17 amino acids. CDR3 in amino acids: CASSAVEWGPGTDTQYF. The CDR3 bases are TGTGCCAGCAGCGCGGTGGAGTGGGGCCCCGGCACAGATACGCAGTATTTT.

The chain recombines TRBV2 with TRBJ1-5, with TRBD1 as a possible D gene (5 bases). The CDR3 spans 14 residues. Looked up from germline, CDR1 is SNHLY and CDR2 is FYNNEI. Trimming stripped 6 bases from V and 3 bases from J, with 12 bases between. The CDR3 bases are TGTGCCAGCAGGAGGGGTTTTGACAATCAGCCCCAGCATTTT. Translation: CASRRGFDNQPQHF.

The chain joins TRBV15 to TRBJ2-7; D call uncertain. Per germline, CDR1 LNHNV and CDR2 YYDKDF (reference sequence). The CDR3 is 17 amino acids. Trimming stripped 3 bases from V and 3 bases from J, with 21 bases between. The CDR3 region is CATSSETASLRLYEQYF. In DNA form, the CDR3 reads TGTGCCACCAGCAGTGAAACAGCGAGTCTCCGTCTCTACGAGCAGTACTTC.

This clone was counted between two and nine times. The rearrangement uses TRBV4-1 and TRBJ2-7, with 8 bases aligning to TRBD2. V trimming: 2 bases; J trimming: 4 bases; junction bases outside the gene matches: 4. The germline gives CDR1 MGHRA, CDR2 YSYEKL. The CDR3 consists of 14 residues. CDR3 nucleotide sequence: TGCGCCAGCAGCCAACCGGTAGCGGGATACGAGCAGTACTTC. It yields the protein CASSQPVAGYEQYF.

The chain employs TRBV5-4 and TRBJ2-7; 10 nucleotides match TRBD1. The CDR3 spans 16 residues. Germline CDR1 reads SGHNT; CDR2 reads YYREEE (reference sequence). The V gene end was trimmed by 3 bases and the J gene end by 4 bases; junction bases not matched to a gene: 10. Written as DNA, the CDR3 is TGTGCCAGCAGCTCCTGGGGACAGGGGATTCAGTACGAGCAGTACTTC. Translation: CASSSWGQGIQYEQYF.

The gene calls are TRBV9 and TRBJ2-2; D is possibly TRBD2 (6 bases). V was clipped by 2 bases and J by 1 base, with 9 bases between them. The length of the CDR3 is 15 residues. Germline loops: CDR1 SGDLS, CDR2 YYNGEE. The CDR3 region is CASSVGLQNTGELFF. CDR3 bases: TGTGCCAGCAGCGTGGGACTCCAGAACACCGGGGAGCTGTTTTTT.

This CDR3 reads CATTRGGGATDTQYF. The DNA for the CDR3 is TGTGCCACCACTCGAGGCGGGGGAGCCACAGATACGCAGTATTTT. The chain combines TRBV15 with TRBJ2-3, with 7 bases lining up with TRBD2. In germline, CDR1 is LNHNV, CDR2 YYDKDF (reference sequence). V trimming: 7 bases; J trimming: 2 bases; junction bases outside the gene matches: 9. CDR3 length: 15 residues.

CDR3 sequence reads: CSAMQEAQHF. CDR3 in DNA: TGCAGTGCTATGCAAGAGGCCCAGCATTTT. The chain recombines TRBV20-1 with TRBJ1-5; D call uncertain. The CDR3 loop spans 10 amino acids. V lost 4 bases to trimming and J lost 11 bases, with 9 bases between them. Germline V lookup: CDR1 DFQATT, CDR2 SNEGSKA (reference sequence).

The CDR3 bases are TGTGCCAGCAGTTCCCTGCCGGCTAGCGGGAGTTACGAGCAGTACTTC. Residues: CASSSLPASGSYEQYF. The V gene is TRBV6-5, the J gene TRBJ2-7; TRBD2 agrees at 10 bases. From germline, CDR1 is MNHEY and CDR2 SVGAGI. This CDR3 contains 16 residues. With V trimmed by 4 bases and J by 4 bases, 10 bases remained unmatched.

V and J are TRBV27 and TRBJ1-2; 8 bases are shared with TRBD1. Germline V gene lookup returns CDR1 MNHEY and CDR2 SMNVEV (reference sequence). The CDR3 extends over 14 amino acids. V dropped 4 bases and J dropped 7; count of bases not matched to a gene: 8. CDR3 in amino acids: CASSSGYRGGGYTF. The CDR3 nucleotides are TGTGCCAGCAGTTCGGGTTACAGGGGGGGTGGCTACACCTTC.

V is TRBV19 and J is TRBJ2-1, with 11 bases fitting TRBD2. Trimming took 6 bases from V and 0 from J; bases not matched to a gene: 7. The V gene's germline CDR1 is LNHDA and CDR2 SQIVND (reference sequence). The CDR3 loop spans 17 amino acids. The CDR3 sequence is CASSPTGTSGSYNEQFF. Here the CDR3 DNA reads TGTGCCAGTAGCCCTACCGGGACTAGCGGCTCCTACAATGAGCAGTTCTTC. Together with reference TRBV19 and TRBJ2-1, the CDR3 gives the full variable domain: DGGITQSPKYLFRKEGQNVTLSCEQNLNHDAMYWYRQDPGQGLRLIYYSQIVNDFQKGDIAEGYSVSREKKESFPLTVTSAQKNPTAFYLCASSPTGTSGSYNEQFFGPGTRLTVL.

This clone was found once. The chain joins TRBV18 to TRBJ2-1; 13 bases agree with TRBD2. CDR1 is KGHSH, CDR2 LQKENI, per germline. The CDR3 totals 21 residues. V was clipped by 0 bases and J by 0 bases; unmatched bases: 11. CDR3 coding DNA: TGTGCCAGCTCACCACCGGCAGGACTAGCGGGGGCCCCGGGCTCCTACAATGAGCAGTTCTTC. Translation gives CASSPPAGLAGAPGSYNEQFF.

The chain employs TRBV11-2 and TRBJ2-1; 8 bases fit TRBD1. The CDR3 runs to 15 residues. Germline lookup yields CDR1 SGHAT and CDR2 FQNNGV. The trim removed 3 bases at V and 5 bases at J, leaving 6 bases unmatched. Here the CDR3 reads CASSFRGQKNNEQFF. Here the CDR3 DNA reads TGTGCCAGCAGCTTCAGGGGGCAAAAAAACAATGAGCAGTTCTTC.